Listed below are T cell receptor beta chains from one sample, sequenced in a study of T cells in Graves' hyperthyroidism and ophthalmopathy. Using its own MiXCR run on the multiplex PCR reads, TCRdb lists one record per CDR3 protein. In the table there are about 290,000 distinct CDR3 sequences, about an eighth of which are singletons. The sequenced material came from blood. Receptor source: a woman under 40 with Graves' hyperthyroidism that later progressed to Graves' ophthalmopathy. The CDR3 runs from the conserved cysteine through the conserved F or W. D genes are given only for firm matches. Clone sizes are given selectively: once, few, many, or a class where the clone is expanded.

>.|TRBJ1-5|TRBV28|.|15
CASRSPGLSNQPQHF
TGTGCCAGCAGATCTCCCGGACTGAGCAATCAGCCCCAGCATTTT
>TRBD1|TRBJ2-2|TRBV7-9|many|16
CASRSDRQGRTGELFF
TGTGCCAGCAGATCGGATCGACAGGGAAGAACCGGGGAGCTGTTTTTT
>TRBD1|TRBJ1-2|TRBV7-9|many|15
CASSSPTGANYGYTF
TGTGCCAGCAGCTCCCCGACAGGGGCTAACTATGGCTACACCTTC
>.|TRBJ2-1|TRBV7-2|many|17
CASSSPLGPSSYNEQFF
TGTGCCAGCAGCTCCCCGCTAGGCCCGAGCTCCTACAATGAGCAGTTCTTC
>.|TRBJ2-5|TRBV28|many|15
CASSLWITLGETQYF
TGTGCCAGCAGTTTGTGGATAACTCTGGGGGAGACCCAGTACTTC
>TRBD2|TRBJ2-5|TRBV6-5|many|17
CASSYGTSGRDQETQYF
TGTGCCAGCAGTTACGGGACTAGCGGGAGGGACCAAGAGACCCAGTACTTC
>.|TRBJ1-4|TRBV19|few|11
CASNENEKLFF
TGTGCCAGTAACGAGAATGAAAAACTGTTTTTT
>.|TRBJ2-7|TRBV27|many|13
CASSPGRRYEQYF
TGTGCCAGCAGTCCCGGACGCCGCTACGAGCAGTACTTC
>TRBD1|TRBJ2-3|TRBV6-4|many|18
CASSRFSITGAPTDTQYF
TGTGCCAGCAGCCGATTTTCGATAACAGGGGCGCCCACAGATACGCAGTATTTT
>.|TRBJ1-2|TRBV20-1|many|11
CSASDGHGYTF
TGCAGTGCGTCGGACGGGCATGGCTACACCTTC
>.|TRBJ2-3|TRBV7-2|.|15
CASSLLGEITDTQCF
TGTGCCAGCAGCTTATTGGGAGAAATCACAGATACGCAGTGTTTT
>.|TRBJ1-1|TRBV12-3/TRBV12-4|many|14
CASSLGGHFTEAFF
TGTGCCAGCAGTTTAGGGGGGCACTTCACTGAAGCTTTCTTT
>.|TRBJ2-7|TRBV24-1|few|13
CATSDPAGNEQYF
TGTGCCACCAGTGACCCGGCGGGGAACGAGCAGTACTTC
>.|TRBJ1-4|TRBV5-1|few|15
CASRRDGLTNKKLFF
TGCGCCAGCAGACGCGACGGACTAACTAATAAAAAACTGTTTTTT
>TRBD2|TRBJ2-3|TRBV5-6|many|15
CASSLPLAGSDTQYF
TGTGCCAGCAGCTTGCCACTAGCGGGATCAGATACGCAGTATTTT
>.|TRBJ2-2|TRBV7-9|.|15
CASSLVQSGAGELFF
TGTGCCAGCAGCTTAGTACAGTCAGGGGCCGGGGAGCTGTTTTTT
>.|TRBJ2-1|TRBV5-6|.|16
CASSLAPLVGGWEQFF
TGTGCCAGCAGCTTGGCCCCACTAGTGGGAGGATGGGAACAGTTCTTC
>TRBD2|TRBJ2-1|TRBV4-3|few|16
CASSQMGLAGAYEQFF
TGCGCCAGCAGCCAGATGGGACTAGCGGGAGCGTATGAGCAGTTCTTC
>TRBD1|TRBJ1-6|TRBV28|many|14
CASTQGADNSPLHF
TGTGCCAGCACGCAGGGGGCCGATAATTCACCCCTCCACTTT
>.|TRBJ1-1|TRBV19|.|12
CASSISGPEAFF
TGTGCCAGTAGTATTTCCGGGCCTGAAGCTTTCTTT